This paragraph covers one T cell receptor (beta chain) sequence. Produced via immunoSEQ multiplex PCR; TCRdb's table is partial and in-frame only. Found here are tens of thousands of clones, 84% of them singletons; the top ten hold about 12%. The record originates from a study of cytomegalovirus exposure and HLA in healthy donors. This CDR3 has 15 amino acids. Germline V lookup: CDR1 KGHSH, CDR2 LQKENI. Deletions cut 3 bases from V and 7 bases from J, with 16 bases between. Sequencing input: PBMCs. The chain couples TRBV18 to TRBJ1-5; D possibly corresponds to TRBD1 (5 bases). This receptor was identified in a woman under 30 in good health and CMV-seropositive. The DNA of the CDR3 is TGTGCCAGCTCACCTGGGCAGGGAAGAGAACAGCCCCAGCATTTT. It codes for CASSPGQGREQPQHF.